These 3 T cell receptor beta chains were all obtained from the same sample, sequenced in a study of CD4 and CD8 cells across lung adenocarcinoma regions. TCRdb reanalysed the PCR reads using MiXCR and keeps one entry per CDR3 protein. Here the sample spans around 5,500 distinct CDR3 sequences, approximately 50% being singletons. Sequenced material: CD4+ T cells from the margin of a lung tumor. The receptors stem from a male donor with lung adenocarcinoma. The CD4 and CD8 labels of this study may be unreliable.

The chain carries TRBV4-1 and TRBJ2-1; 8 positions agree with TRBD2. Unmatched junction bases numbered 9, after V lost 10 bases and J lost 7 bases. The CDR3 is made up of 13 amino acids. Looked up from germline, CDR1 is MGHRA and CDR2 is YSYEKL. This CDR3 reads CATRGSGVNEQFF. The CDR3 coding sequence is TGCGCCACCCGGGGTAGCGGGGTTAATGAGCAGTTCTTC.

This clonotype was picked up a small number of times. The chain combines TRBV4-1 with TRBJ2-3; D is perhaps TRBD1 (6 bases). The V end was cut by 0 bases, the J end by 3 bases, with 13 bases between. Germline CDR1 reads MGHRA; CDR2 reads YSYEKL. The CDR3 length is 16 residues. The CDR3 region is CASSQDLHRETDTQYF. The CDR3 DNA reads as TGCGCCAGCAGCCAAGATCTGCACAGGGAAACAGATACGCAGTATTTT.

This clonotype is termed medium-sized. This chain joins TRBV6-5 and TRBJ1-2, with 8 bases lining up with TRBD1. Per germline, CDR1 MNHEY and CDR2 SVGAGI. CDR3 length equals 14 residues. V was clipped by 0 bases and J by 8 bases; unmatched bases: 5. The CDR3 nucleotides are TGTGCCAGCAGTTACTCTCGTTCAGGGGGCGGCTACACCTTC. As protein: CASSYSRSGGGYTF.